This T cell receptor beta chain was sequenced for a study of immune characterization of retroperitoneal liposarcoma. TCRdb re-derived calls from the PCR reads in MiXCR, one entry per CDR3 protein. Altogether 7,700 or so distinct CDR3 sequences are present, 30% being singletons, with the ten largest covering roughly 13%. The CDR3 consists of 14 residues. Trimming removed 4 bases from V and 8 bases from J; junction bases left unmatched: 5. Germline CDR1 reads MNHNS; CDR2 reads SASEGT. The J gene is TRBJ2-1, the V gene TRBV6-1, with 10 bases lining up with TRBD2. The origin of this receptor is a male donor with retroperitoneal liposarcoma. The sequenced sample was blood. The CDR3 is CASSGLAGVHEQFF. DNA for the CDR3: TGTGCCAGCAGTGGGCTAGCGGGAGTACATGAGCAGTTCTTC.